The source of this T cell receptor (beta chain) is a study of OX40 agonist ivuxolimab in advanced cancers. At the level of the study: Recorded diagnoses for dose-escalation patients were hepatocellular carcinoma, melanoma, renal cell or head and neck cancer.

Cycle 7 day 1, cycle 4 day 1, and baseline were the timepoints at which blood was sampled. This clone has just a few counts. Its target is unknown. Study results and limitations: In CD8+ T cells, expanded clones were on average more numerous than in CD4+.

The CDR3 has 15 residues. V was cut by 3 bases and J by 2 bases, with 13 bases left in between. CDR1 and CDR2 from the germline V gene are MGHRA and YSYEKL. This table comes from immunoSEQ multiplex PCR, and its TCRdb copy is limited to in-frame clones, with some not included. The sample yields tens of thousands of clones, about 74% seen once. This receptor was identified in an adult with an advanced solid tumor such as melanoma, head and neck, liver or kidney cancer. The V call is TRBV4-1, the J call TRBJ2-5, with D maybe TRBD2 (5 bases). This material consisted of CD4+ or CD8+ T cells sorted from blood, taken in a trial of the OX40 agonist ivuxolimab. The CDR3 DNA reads TGCGCCAGCAGCCAGAGGGCAGTCGGGCAAGAGACCCAGTACTTC. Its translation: CASSQRAVGQETQYF.